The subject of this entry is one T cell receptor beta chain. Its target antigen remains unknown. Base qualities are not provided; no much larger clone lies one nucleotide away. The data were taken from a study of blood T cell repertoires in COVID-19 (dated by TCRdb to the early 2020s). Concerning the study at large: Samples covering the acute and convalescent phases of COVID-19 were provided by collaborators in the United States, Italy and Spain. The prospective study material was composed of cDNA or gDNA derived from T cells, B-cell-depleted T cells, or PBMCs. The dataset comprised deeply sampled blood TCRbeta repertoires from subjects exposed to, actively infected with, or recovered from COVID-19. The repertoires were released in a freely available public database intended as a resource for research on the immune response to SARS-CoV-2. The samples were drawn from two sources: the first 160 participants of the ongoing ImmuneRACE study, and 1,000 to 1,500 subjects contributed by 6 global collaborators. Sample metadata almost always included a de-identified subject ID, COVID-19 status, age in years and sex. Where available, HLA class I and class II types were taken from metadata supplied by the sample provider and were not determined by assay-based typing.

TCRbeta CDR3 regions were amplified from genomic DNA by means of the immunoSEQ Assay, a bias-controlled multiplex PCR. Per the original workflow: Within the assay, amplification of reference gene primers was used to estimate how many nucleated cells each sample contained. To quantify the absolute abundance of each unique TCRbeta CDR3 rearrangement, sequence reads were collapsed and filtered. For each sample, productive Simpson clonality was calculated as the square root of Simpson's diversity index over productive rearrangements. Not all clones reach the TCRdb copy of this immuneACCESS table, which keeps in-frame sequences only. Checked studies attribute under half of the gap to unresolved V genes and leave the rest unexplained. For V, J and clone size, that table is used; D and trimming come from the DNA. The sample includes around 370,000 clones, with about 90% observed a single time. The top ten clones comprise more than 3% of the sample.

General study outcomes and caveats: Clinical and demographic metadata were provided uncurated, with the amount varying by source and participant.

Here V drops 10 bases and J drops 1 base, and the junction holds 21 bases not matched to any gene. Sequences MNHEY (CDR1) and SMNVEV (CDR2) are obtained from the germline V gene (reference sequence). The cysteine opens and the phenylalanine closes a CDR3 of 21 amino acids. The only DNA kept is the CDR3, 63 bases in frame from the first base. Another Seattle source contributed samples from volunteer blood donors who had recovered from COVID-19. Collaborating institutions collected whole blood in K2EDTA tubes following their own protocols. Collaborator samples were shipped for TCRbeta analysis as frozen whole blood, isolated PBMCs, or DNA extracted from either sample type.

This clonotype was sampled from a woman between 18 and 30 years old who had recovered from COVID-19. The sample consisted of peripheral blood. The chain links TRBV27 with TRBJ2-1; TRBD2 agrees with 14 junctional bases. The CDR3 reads CATHKNTPGTSGSKSYNEQFF. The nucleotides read TGTGCCACTCACAAAAATACGCCCGGGACTAGCGGGAGTAAGTCCTACAATGAGCAGTTCTTC.